These 2 T cell receptor beta chains originate from one sample sequenced in a study of response to subunit inactivated influenza vaccine. TCRdb reanalysed the RT-PCR reads using MiXCR and keeps one entry per CDR3 protein. The repertoire holds about 800,000 distinct CDR3 sequences, with approximately 21% as singletons. The sample here was PBMCs from blood, taken roughly 5 days after vaccination. All receptors derive from a man aged 50-60 years who received an inactivated influenza vaccine.

This clonotype has just a few counts. The gene calls are TRBV12-3 or TRBV12-4 and TRBJ2-3, with TRBD2 identical over 11 bases. With 6 bases clipped from V and 2 bases from J, the junction kept 13 bases outside the gene matches. CDR3 length equals 18 residues. The CDR3 coding sequence is TGTGCCAGCAGACCCAAATTAACTAGCGGGAGACACACAGATACGCAGTATTTT. As protein: CASRPKLTSGRHTDTQYF.

This clonotype was detected a few times. This sequence joins TRBV4-3 and TRBJ2-7, with D possibly TRBD2 on 5 matching bases. The CDR3 has 14 amino acids. V gave up 5 bases and J gave up 0 bases, with 11 bases separating them. Germline V lookup: CDR1 LGHNA, CDR2 YSLEER. DNA for the CDR3: TGCGCCAGCAGCTCGACTACTTACTCCTACGAGCAGTACTTC. Its protein product is CASSSTTYSYEQYF.